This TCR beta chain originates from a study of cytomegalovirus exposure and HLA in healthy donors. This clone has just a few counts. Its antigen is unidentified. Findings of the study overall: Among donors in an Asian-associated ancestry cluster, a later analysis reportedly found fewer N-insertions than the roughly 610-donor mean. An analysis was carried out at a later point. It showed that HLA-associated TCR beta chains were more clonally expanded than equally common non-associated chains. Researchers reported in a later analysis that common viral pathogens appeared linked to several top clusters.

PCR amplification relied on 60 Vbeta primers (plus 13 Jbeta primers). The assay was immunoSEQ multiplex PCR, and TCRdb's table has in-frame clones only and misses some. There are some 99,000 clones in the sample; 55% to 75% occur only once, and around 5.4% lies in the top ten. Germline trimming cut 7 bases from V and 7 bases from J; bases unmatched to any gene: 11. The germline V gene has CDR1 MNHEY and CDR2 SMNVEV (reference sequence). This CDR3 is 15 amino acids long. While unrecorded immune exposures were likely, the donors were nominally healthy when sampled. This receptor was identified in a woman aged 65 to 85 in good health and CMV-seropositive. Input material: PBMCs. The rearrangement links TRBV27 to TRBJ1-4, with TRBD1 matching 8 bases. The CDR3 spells CASTTTGTGGEKLFF. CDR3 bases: TGTGCCAGCACAACTACCGGGACAGGAGGTGAAAAACTGTTTTTT.